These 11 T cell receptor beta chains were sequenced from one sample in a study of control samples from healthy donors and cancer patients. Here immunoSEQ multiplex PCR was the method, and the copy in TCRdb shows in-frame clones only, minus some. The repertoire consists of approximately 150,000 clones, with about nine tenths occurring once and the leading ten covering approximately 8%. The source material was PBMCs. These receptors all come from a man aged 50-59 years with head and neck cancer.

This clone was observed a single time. CDR3 DNA: TGTGCCAGCAGCTTAACGACTAGTGCCCCGTTCTTC. It encodes CASSLTTSAPFF. V and J are TRBV7-2 and TRBJ2-1; possible D gene TRBD2, 6 bases. Germline V gene sequence: CDR1 SGHTA, CDR2 FQGNSA. The V and J ends lost 2 bases and 15 bases respectively, with 14 bases between them. CDR3 size: 12 residues.

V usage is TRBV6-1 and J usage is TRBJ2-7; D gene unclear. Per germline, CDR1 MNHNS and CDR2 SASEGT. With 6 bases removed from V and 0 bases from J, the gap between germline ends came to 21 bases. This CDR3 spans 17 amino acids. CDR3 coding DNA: TGTGCCAGCAGGGAACCTGACCGCTACCAAAACTCCTACGAGCAGTACTTC. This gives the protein CASREPDRYQNSYEQYF.

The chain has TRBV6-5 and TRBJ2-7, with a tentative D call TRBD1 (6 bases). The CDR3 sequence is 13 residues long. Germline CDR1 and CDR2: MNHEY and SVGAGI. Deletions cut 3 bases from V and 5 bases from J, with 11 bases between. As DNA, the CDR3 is TGTGCCAGCAGTTATTCAGGGGATGACGAGCAGTACTTC. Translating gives CASSYSGDDEQYF.

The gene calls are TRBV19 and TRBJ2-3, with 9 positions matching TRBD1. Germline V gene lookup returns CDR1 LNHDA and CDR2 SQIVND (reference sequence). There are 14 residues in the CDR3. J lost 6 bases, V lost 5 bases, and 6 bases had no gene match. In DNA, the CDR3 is TGTGCCAGTAGTTTGTGGACAGGGGCCGATACGCAGTATTTT. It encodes CASSLWTGADTQYF.

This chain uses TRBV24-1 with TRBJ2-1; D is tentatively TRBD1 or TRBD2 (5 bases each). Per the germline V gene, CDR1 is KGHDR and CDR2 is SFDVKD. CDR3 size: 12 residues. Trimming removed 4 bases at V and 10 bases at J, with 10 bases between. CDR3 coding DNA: TGTGCCACCAGTGACCCGGGACCGGAGCAGTTCTTC. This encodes CATSDPGPEQFF.

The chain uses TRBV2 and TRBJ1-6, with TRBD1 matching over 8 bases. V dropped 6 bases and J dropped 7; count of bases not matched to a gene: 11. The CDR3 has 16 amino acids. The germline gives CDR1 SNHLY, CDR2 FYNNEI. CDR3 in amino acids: CASRLRGTGSNSPLHF. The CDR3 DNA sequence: TGTGCCAGCAGGCTTCGCGGGACAGGCAGCAATTCACCCCTCCACTTT.

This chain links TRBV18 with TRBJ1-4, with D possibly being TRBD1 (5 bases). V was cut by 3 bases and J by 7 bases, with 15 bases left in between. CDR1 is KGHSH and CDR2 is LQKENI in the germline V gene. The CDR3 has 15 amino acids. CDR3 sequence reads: CASSPRTTFTEKLFF. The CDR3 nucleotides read TGTGCCAGCTCACCGAGGACAACCTTTACTGAAAAACTGTTTTTT.

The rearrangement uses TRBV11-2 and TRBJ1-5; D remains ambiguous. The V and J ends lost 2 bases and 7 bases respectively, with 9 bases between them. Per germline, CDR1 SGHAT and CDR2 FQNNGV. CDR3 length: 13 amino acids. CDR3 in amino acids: CASSLSENQPQHF. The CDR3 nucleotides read TGTGCCAGCAGCTTATCGGAAAACCAGCCCCAGCATTTT.

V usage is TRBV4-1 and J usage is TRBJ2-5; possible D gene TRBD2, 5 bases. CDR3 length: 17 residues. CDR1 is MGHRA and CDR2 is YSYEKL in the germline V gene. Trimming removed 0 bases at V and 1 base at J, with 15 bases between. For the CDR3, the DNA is TGCGCCAGCAGCCAAGATCTACCCTTCACTAGCCAAGAGACCCAGTACTTC. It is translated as CASSQDLPFTSQETQYF.

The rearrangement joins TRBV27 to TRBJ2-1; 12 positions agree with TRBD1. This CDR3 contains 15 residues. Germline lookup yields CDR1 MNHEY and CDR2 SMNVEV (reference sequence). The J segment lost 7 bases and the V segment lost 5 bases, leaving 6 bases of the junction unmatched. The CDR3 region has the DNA TGTGCCAGCAGTGCGGGACAGGGGGCGCCTAATGAGCAGTTCTTC. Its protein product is CASSAGQGAPNEQFF.

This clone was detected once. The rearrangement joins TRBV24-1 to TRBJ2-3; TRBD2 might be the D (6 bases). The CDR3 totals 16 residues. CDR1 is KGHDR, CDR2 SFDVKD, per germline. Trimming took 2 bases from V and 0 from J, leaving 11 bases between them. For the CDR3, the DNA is TGTGCCACCAGTGATTGGAGACTAGGCAGCACAGATACGCAGTATTTT. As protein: CATSDWRLGSTDTQYF.